This T cell receptor beta chain was obtained from a study of blood T cell repertoires in COVID-19. The overall study: The United States, Italy and Spain supplied acute and convalescent COVID-19 samples. PBMCs, B-cell-depleted T cells, or T cells were the source of the cDNA or gDNA that made up the material.

The CDR3 is 15 residues long. Germline CDR1 and CDR2: KGHDR and SFDVKD. With V trimmed by 3 bases and J by 9 bases, 9 bases remained unmatched. Under the authors' procedure: Cell counts per sample came from amplifying reference gene primers. Generated by immunoSEQ multiplex PCR, the TCRdb table keeps only in-frame clones and is missing some. V and J calls and clone size are given by that table; D and trimming were obtained from the DNA. This repertoire shows fewer than 120,000 clones, about 72% found once; its top ten account for 6% to 8%. This sequence originates from a woman in her sixties with acute or convalescent COVID-19. Sequenced sample: peripheral blood. The chain uses TRBV24-1 and TRBJ2-1; 8 nucleotides match TRBD2. Here the CDR3 DNA reads TGTGCCACCAGTGATAGGCCGGGGGGGACAATTGAGCAGTTCTTC. Amino acids: CATSDRPGGTIEQFF.